This T cell receptor (beta chain) came from a study of spatial heterogeneity in lung cancer. Study background: In cases with available follow-up PBMC samples, these were sequenced at a median of around 2 years after resection.

Documented time point: blood at routine non-recurrence follow-up after resection. Researchers sequenced whole RNA taken from tumor, nontumor lung or frozen PBMC without sorting. In this sample, this clonotype turned up many times. What it recognizes is unknown. Trimming took 2 bases from V and 9 from J, leaving 5 bases between them. The CDR3 consists of 11 residues. CDR1 and CDR2 from the germline V gene are MNHNY and SVGAGI (reference sequence). Study-wide points: Whereas they appeared in blood less at follow-up, ubiquitous expanded tumor TCRs appeared there more at resection.

A unique molecular identifier was carried by every single TCR cDNA molecule. In TCRdb, the 5' RACE reads were re-called with MiXCR into one record per CDR3 protein. Of 25,000 to 35,000 distinct CDR3 sequences listed, roughly 5% are singletons. V is TRBV6-6 and J is TRBJ2-1, with D hard to call. The source is a female donor with early-stage non-small cell lung cancer. Sample: PBMCs, taken at follow-up. CDR3 protein: CASSYVLEQFF. CDR3 in DNA: TGTGCCAGCAGTTACGTTCTTGAGCAGTTCTTC.